These 19 T cell receptor beta chains share one sample of origin, sequenced in a study of beta chain features in type 1 diabetes. Overall study findings and caveats: Patients with Type 1 diabetes showed moderately but significantly shorter TCRB CDR3s in all four CD4+ subsets.

Expressed TCRB transcripts were sequenced because the entire RNA isolate underwent reverse transcription. Sequencing was performed with immunoSEQ multiplex PCR; in TCRdb, only in-frame clones are kept and a portion is missing. The sample shows more than 300,000 clones, around 12% of them seen only once. No antigen is known for these receptors. Sequenced sample: naive CD4+ T cells from blood. The receptor source for this set is a woman in her late teens or twenties with type 1 diabetes.

This clone was seen more than once but under ten times. The chain employs TRBV11-2 and TRBJ2-4; 11 nucleotides agree with TRBD2. Germline-derived CDR1 and CDR2 are SGHAT and FQNNGV. J lost 6 bases, V lost 1 base, and 2 bases had no gene match. The CDR3 sequence is 15 residues long. The DNA for the CDR3 is TGTGCCAGCAGCTTAGTAGGGACTAGCGGAAACATTCAGTACTTC. Its translation: CASSLVGTSGNIQYF. Looking up the rest from reference TRBV11-2 and TRBJ2-4 gives the full variable domain: EAGVAQSPRYKIIEKRQSVAFWCNPISGHATLYWYQQILGQGPKLLIQFQNNGVVDDSQLPKDRFSAERLKGVDSTLKIQPAKLEDSAVYLCASSLVGTSGNIQYFGAGTRLSVL.

The chain has TRBV29-1 and TRBJ2-1; D gene uncertain. From germline, CDR1 is SQVTM and CDR2 ANQGSEA. The length of the CDR3 is 13 residues. Trimming pared 4 bases from V and 3 bases from J, leaving 10 bases between. CDR3 amino acids: CSVVSPLYNEQFF. Written as DNA, the CDR3 is TGCAGCGTTGTTAGCCCTCTCTACAATGAGCAGTTCTTC.

CDR3 DNA: TGTGCCAGCAGTTACCGCGTGGGCCAGCTCGAGACCCAGTACTTC. Residues: CASSYRVGQLETQYF. The chain is built from TRBV6-6 and TRBJ2-5; D not certain. The CDR3 covers 15 residues. Germline-derived CDR1 and CDR2 are MNHNY and SVGAGI (reference sequence). Trimming pared 2 bases from V and 5 bases from J, leaving 15 bases between.

There are a few counts of this clone. The genes are TRBV18 and TRBJ2-7; D may be TRBD1 (6 bases). Germline CDR1 reads KGHSH; CDR2 reads LQKENI. This CDR3 is 16 amino acids long. The germline V and J ends were trimmed by 3 bases and 0 bases, with 15 bases remaining between them. CDR3 DNA sequence: TGTGCCAGCTCACCCCGGGGTGTAGGGGGCTCCTACGAGCAGTACTTC. Its translation is CASSPRGVGGSYEQYF.

This chain joins TRBV19 and TRBJ2-5; TRBD2 aligns across 12 bases. V lost 6 bases, J lost 4 bases, and 12 bases stayed unmatched. CDR3 length: 17 residues. The germline V gene has CDR1 LNHDA and CDR2 SQIVND (reference sequence). CDR3 coding DNA: TGTGCCAGTAGCGGGGGCCTGACTAGCGGGAGCGGAGAGACCCAGTACTTC. This codes for CASSGGLTSGSGETQYF.

This clone has more than one count but fewer than ten. The CDR3 is CASSSGLAAGELFF. CDR3 bases: TGTGCCAGCAGCTCGGGACTAGCGGCCGGGGAGCTGTTTTTT. The gene calls are TRBV11-2 and TRBJ2-2; 11 bases are shared with TRBD2. The germline gives CDR1 SGHAT, CDR2 FQNNGV. The CDR3 is 14 amino acids. Trimming cost V 4 bases and J 6 bases; bases outside gene matches: 1.

Notes on this clone: Distinct nucleotide sequences in the sample also encode this CDR3. V gene TRBV20-1 combines with J gene TRBJ1-2, with D possibly matching TRBD1 (6 bases). The CDR3 is 11 residues long. V gave up 6 bases and J gave up 5 bases, with 10 bases separating them. Germline V gene sequence: CDR1 DFQATT, CDR2 SNEGSKA (reference sequence). The CDR3 DNA follows: TGCAGTGCCGCGACAGGTTATGGCTACACCTTC. Its protein product is CSAATGYGYTF.

In this sample, this clone turned up a few times. The chain carries TRBV7-2 and TRBJ1-5, with TRBD1 matching over 7 bases. V was clipped by 5 bases and J by 5 bases; unmatched bases: 9. The CDR3 extends over 15 amino acids. In germline, CDR1 is SGHTA, CDR2 FQGNSA. DNA of the CDR3: TGTGCCAGCAGCAGAAGACAGGGATGGTATCAGCCCCAGCATTTT. This sequence encodes CASSRRQGWYQPQHF.

This clone was detected a few times. This sequence joins TRBV10-3 and TRBJ2-5; 14 bases map to TRBD2. Germline V gene data show CDR1 as ENHRY and CDR2 as SYGVKD. The length of the CDR3 is 14 residues. V gave up 6 bases and J gave up 5 bases; unmatched junction bases: 2. The CDR3 sequence is CAISGTSGGETQYF. CDR3 in DNA: TGTGCCATCAGCGGGACTAGCGGGGGTGAGACCCAGTACTTC.

In this sample, this clone turned up a few times. The chain links TRBV14 to TRBJ1-6, with D unclear. Trimming took 4 bases from V and 8 from J, leaving 9 bases between them. The germline V gene has CDR1 SGHDN and CDR2 FVKESK. The CDR3 runs 13 residues. CDR3 DNA sequence: TGTGCCAGCAGCCGTCACGGGTATTCACCCCTCCACTTT. Protein: CASSRHGYSPLHF.

The V and J genes are TRBV28 and TRBJ2-7, with 7 bases fitting TRBD1. After removal of 3 bases from V and 4 bases from J, the junction contained 9 bases not matched to a gene. Germline-derived CDR1 and CDR2 are MDHEN and SYDVKM. The CDR3 covers 15 residues. The CDR3 reads CASSLSGTAVYEQYF. In DNA, the CDR3 is TGTGCCAGCAGTTTGTCCGGGACAGCCGTGTACGAGCAGTACTTC.

The chain couples TRBV4-3 to TRBJ2-7; TRBD1 might be the D (6 bases). The V gene lost 5 bases and the J gene lost 3 bases, with 11 bases spanning the gap. Germline V CDR1 and CDR2: LGHNA, YSLEER. The CDR3 extends over 13 amino acids. The CDR3 DNA reads as TGCGCCAGCAGCAAAGGGACAAACTACGAGCAGTACTTC. Translating it yields CASSKGTNYEQYF.

This sequence joins TRBV7-7 and TRBJ2-1; 11 bases align to TRBD2. The CDR3 consists of 15 residues. CDR1 and CDR2 (germline): SSHAT, FNYEAQ (reference sequence). The trim removed 4 bases at V and 9 bases at J, leaving 8 bases unmatched. The CDR3 sequence: CASSSLAGGHCEQFF. DNA of the CDR3: TGTGCCAGCAGCTCCTTAGCGGGGGGGCATTGTGAGCAGTTCTTC.

The rearrangement links TRBV30 to TRBJ1-5; no reliable D call. The germline V gene has CDR1 GTSNPN and CDR2 SVGIG (reference sequence). The CDR3 spans 13 residues. The germline V and J ends were trimmed by 4 bases and 3 bases, with 10 bases remaining between them. CDR3 coding DNA: TGTGCCTGGACCGGGAACCCCAATCAGCCCCAGCATTTT. This translates into CAWTGNPNQPQHF.

This clone was seen a few times. The rearrangement joins TRBV4-2 to TRBJ2-5; 7 bases fit TRBD2. Germline V gene sequence: CDR1 LGHNA, CDR2 YNFKEQ. Trimming cost V 5 bases and J 3 bases; bases outside gene matches: 9. The CDR3 is 15 amino acids. The CDR3 here is CASSSGSSGEETQYF. For the CDR3, the DNA is TGTGCCAGCAGCTCGGGATCTAGCGGAGAAGAGACCCAGTACTTC.

The table lists this clone with a few counts. The J gene is TRBJ2-7, the V gene TRBV18, with 7 positions matching TRBD1. Germline values: CDR1 KGHSH, CDR2 LQKENI. With V trimmed by 3 bases and J by 6 bases, 8 bases remained unmatched. This CDR3 contains 14 residues. CDR3 DNA: TGTGCCAGCTCACCTACGACAGGGTTCGCCGAGCAGTACTTC. This sequence encodes CASSPTTGFAEQYF.

The rearrangement joins TRBV5-5 to TRBJ2-1, with 8 bases fitting TRBD1. Trimming cost V 2 bases and J 3 bases; bases outside gene matches: 7. CDR3 length: 16 amino acids. Germline V gene lookup returns CDR1 SGHKS and CDR2 YYEKEE (reference sequence). The CDR3 DNA sequence: TGTGCCAGCAGCTTCGGGGCAGGGACAGGCTACAATGAGCAGTTCTTC. Translation: CASSFGAGTGYNEQFF.

The chain uses TRBV30 and TRBJ2-2, with 7 bases matching TRBD2. V was pared by 4 bases and J by 8 bases, with 1 base of the junction left unmatched. This CDR3 contains 11 residues. Per germline, CDR1 GTSNPN and CDR2 SVGIG (reference sequence). As DNA, the CDR3 is TGTGCCTGGACGGGGGGAGGGGAGCTGTTTTTT. This gives the protein CAWTGGGELFF.

This clone was detected a few times. V and J are TRBV28 and TRBJ2-1; D gene unclear. The length of the CDR3 is 11 residues. V was cut by 7 bases and J by 4 bases, with 5 bases left in between. Germline assignment: CDR1 MDHEN and CDR2 SYDVKM. The CDR3 DNA sequence: TGTGCCAGCAACTTTTACAATGAGCAGTTCTTC. Its translation: CASNFYNEQFF.